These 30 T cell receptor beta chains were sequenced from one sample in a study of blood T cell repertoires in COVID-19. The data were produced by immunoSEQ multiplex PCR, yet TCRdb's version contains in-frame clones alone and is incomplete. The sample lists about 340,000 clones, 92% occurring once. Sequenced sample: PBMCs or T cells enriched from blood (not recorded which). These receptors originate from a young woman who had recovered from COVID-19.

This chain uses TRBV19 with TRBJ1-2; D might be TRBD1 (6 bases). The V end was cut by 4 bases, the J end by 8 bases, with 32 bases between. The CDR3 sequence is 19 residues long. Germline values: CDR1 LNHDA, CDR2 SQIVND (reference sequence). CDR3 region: CASSTEPSTTTGWIEGYTF. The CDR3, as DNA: TGTGCCAGTAGTACCGAACCGTCCACAACTACAGGGTGGATAGAAGGCTACACCTTC. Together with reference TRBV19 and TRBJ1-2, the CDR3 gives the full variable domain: DGGITQSPKYLFRKEGQNVTLSCEQNLNHDAMYWYRQDPGQGLRLIYYSQIVNDFQKGDIAEGYSVSREKKESFPLTVTSAQKNPTAFYLCASSTEPSTTTGWIEGYTFGSGTRLTVV.

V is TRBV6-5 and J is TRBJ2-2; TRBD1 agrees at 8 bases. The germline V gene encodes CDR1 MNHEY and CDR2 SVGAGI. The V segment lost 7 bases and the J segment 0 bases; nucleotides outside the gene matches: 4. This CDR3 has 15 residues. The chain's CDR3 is CASTPDRANTGELFF. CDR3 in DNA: TGTGCCAGCACCCCGGACAGGGCGAACACCGGGGAGCTGTTTTTT.

CDR3 loop: CASSTGFSTDTQYF. As DNA, the CDR3 is TGTGCCAGTAGTACGGGGTTCTCCACAGATACGCAGTATTTT. This chain joins TRBV19 and TRBJ2-3; D is possibly TRBD2 (5 bases). Germline assignment: CDR1 LNHDA and CDR2 SQIVND (reference sequence). The CDR3 consists of 14 residues. The V gene lost 4 bases and the J gene lost 2 bases, with 10 bases spanning the gap.

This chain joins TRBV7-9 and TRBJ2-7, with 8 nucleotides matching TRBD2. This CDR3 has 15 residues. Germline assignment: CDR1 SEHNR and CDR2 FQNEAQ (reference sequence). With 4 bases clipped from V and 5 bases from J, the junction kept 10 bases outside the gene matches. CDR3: CASSYHGGGRDEQYF. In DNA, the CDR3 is TGTGCCAGCAGCTACCACGGGGGGGGCCGGGACGAGCAGTACTTC. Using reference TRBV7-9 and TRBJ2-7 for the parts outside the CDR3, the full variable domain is DTGVSQNPRHKITKRGQNVTFRCDPISEHNRLYWYRQTLGQGPEFLTYFQNEAQLEKSRLLSDRFSAERPKGSFSTLEIQRTEQGDSAMYLCASSYHGGGRDEQYFGPGTRLTVT.

The CDR3 here is CASSEVAGDFYEQYF. The CDR3 DNA reads as TGTGCCAGCAGCGAAGTAGCGGGGGACTTCTACGAGCAGTACTTC. The chain is built from TRBV11-3 and TRBJ2-7; 9 bases are shared with TRBD2. Germline V gene sequence: CDR1 SGHNT, CDR2 YENEEA. Trimming at V came to 5 bases and at J to 3 bases, leaving 8 bases not matched to a gene. The CDR3 length is 15 residues.

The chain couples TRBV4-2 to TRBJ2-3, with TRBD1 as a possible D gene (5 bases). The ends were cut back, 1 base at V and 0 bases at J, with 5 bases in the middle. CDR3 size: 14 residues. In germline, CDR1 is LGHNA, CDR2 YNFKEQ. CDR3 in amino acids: CASSQGQSTDTQYF. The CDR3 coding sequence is TGTGCCAGCAGCCAAGGACAGAGCACAGATACGCAGTATTTT.

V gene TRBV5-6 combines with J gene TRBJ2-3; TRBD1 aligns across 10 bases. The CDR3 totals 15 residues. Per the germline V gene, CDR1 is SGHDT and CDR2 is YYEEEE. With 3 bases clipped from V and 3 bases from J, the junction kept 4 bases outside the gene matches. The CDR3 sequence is CASSSDRGQTDTQYF. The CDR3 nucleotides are TGTGCCAGCAGCTCAGACAGGGGGCAGACAGATACGCAGTATTTT.

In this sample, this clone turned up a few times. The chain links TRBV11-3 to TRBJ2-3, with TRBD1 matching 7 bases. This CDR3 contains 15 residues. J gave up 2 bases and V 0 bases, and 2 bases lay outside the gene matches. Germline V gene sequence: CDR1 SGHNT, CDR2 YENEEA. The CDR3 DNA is TGTGCCAGCAGCTTAGAAGGGGGCCACACAGATACGCAGTATTTT. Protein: CASSLEGGHTDTQYF. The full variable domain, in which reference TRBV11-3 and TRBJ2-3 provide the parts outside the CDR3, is EAGVVQSPRYKIIEKKQPVAFWCNPISGHNTLYWYLQNLGQGPELLIRYENEEAVDDSQLPKDRFSAERLKGVDSTLKIQPAELGDSAVYLCASSLEGGHTDTQYFGPGTRLTVL.

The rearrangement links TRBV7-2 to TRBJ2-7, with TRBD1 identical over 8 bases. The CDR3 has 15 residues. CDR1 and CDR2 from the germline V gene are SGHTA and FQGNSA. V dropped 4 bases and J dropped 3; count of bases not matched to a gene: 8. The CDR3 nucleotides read TGTGCCAGCAGCTCCCAGGACAGGGCACTCTACGAGCAGTACTTC. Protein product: CASSSQDRALYEQYF.

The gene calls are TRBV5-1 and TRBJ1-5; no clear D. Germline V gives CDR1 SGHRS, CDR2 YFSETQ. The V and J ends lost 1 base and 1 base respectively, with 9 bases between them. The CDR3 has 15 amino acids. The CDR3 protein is CASSLTGASNQPQHF. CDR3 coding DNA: TGCGCCAGCAGCTTGACGGGAGCAAGCAATCAGCCCCAGCATTTT.

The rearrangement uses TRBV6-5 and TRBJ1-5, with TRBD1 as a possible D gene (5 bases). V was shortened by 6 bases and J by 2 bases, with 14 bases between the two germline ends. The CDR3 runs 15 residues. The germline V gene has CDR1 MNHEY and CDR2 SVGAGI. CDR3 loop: CASRTEPGGNQPQHF. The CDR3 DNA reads TGTGCCAGCAGAACAGAACCGGGGGGCAATCAGCCCCAGCATTTT.

CDR3 sequence (DNA): TGTGCCAGCAGCCCAGGTGGGGTTTTGATTTCGGGGGAGCAGTACTTC. As protein: CASSPGGVLISGEQYF. This chain connects TRBV9 to TRBJ2-7; D perhaps matches TRBD2 (5 bases). V gave up 4 bases and J gave up 7 bases, with 24 bases separating them. Germline CDR1 and CDR2: SGDLS and YYNGEE. The CDR3 has 16 amino acids.

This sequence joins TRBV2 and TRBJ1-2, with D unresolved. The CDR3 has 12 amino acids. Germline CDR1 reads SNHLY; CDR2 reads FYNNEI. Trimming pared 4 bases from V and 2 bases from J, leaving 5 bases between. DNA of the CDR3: TGTGCCAGCAGTGTCAGGAACTATGGCTACACCTTC. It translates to CASSVRNYGYTF.

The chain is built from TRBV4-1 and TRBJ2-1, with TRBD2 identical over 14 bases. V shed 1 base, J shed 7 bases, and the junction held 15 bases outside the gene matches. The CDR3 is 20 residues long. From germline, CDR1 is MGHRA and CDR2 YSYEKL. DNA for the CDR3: TGCGCCAGCAGCCAAGGGCTAATTCGGCGACTAGCGGGGGGGTATAATGAGCAGTTCTTC. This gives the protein CASSQGLIRRLAGGYNEQFF.

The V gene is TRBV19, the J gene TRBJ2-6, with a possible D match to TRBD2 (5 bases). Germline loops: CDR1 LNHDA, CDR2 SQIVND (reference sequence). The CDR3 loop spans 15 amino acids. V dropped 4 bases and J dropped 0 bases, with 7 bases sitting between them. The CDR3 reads CASSSRGSGANVLTF. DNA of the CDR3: TGTGCCAGTAGTAGCCGGGGCTCTGGGGCCAACGTCCTGACTTTC.

The DNA for the CDR3 is TGCGCCAGCAGCTTGGCCGGGAGCCCCCGCAATGAGCAGTTCTTC. It yields the protein CASSLAGSPRNEQFF. The chain employs TRBV5-1 and TRBJ2-1, with D perhaps matching TRBD2 (6 bases). Looked up from germline, CDR1 is SGHRS and CDR2 is YFSETQ. CDR3 size: 15 residues. V was shortened by 0 bases and J by 6 bases, with 13 bases between the two germline ends.

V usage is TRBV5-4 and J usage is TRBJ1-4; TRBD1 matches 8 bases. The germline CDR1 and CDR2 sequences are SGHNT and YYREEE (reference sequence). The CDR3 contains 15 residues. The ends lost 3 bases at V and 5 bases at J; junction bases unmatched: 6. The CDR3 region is CASSSPGQENEKLFF. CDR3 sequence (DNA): TGTGCCAGCAGCTCGCCGGGACAGGAAAATGAAAAACTGTTTTTT.

The CDR3 coding sequence is TGTGCCAGCAGTTTATCGATCGAGGGGGCCGGTGGCTACACCTTC. This translates into CASSLSIEGAGGYTF. J is TRBJ1-2 and V is TRBV27; 7 nucleotides agree with TRBD1. J was trimmed by 7 bases and V by 0 bases; bases with no gene match: 8. CDR1 and CDR2 (germline): MNHEY, SMNVEV (reference sequence). The CDR3 length is 15 residues.

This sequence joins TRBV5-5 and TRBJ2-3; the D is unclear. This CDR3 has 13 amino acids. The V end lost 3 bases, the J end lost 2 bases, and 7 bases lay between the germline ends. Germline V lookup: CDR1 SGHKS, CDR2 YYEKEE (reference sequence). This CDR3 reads CASSSIPTDTQYF. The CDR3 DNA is TGTGCCAGCAGCTCTATCCCCACAGATACGCAGTATTTT.

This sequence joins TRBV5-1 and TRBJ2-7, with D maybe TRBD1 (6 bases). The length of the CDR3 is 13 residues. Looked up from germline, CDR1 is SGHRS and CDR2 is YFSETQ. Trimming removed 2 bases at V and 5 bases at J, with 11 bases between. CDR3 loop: CASSLQGFHEQYF. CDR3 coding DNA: TGCGCCAGCAGCTTACAGGGCTTCCACGAGCAGTACTTC. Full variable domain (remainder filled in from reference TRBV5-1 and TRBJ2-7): KAGVTQTPRYLIKTRGQQVTLSCSPISGHRSVSWYQQTPGQGLQFLFEYFSETQRNKGNFPGRFSGRQFSNSRSEMNVSTLELGDSALYLCASSLQGFHEQYFGPGTRLTVT.

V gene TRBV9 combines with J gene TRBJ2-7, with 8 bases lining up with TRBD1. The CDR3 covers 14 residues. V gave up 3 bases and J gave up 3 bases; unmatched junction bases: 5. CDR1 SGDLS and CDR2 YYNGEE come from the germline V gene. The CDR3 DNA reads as TGTGCCAGCAGCGGACGACAGGGGCACTACGAGCAGTACTTC. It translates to CASSGRQGHYEQYF.

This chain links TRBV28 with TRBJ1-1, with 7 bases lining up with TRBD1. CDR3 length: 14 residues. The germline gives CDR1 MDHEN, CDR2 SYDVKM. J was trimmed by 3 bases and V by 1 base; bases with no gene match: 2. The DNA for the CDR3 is TGTGCCAGCAGTTTATACAGGGGAGACACTGAAGCTTTCTTT. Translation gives CASSLYRGDTEAFF.

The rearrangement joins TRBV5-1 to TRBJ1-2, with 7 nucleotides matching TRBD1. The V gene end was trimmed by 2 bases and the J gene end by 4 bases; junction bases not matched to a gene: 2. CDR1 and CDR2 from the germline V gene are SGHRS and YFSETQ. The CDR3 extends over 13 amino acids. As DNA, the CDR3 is TGCGCCAGCAGCTTTACAGGGGCCTATGGCTACACCTTC. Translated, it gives CASSFTGAYGYTF.

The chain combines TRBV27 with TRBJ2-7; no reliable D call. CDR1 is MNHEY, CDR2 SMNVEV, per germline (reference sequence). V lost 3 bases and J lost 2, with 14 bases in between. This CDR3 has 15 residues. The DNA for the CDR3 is TGTGCCAGCAGTTTCGAAGAGACACCTACCTACGAGCAGTACTTC. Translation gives CASSFEETPTYEQYF.

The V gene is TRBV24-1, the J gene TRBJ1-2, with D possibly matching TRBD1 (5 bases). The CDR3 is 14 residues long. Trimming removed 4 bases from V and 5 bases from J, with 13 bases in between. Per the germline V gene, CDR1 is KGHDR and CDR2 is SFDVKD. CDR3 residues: CATSESGTEYGYTF. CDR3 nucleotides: TGTGCCACCAGTGAGTCCGGGACTGAATATGGCTACACCTTC.

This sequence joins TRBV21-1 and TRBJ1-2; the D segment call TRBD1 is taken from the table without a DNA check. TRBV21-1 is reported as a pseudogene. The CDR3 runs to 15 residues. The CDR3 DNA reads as TGTGCCAGCAGCACGCCGGGACAGGGGAACTATGGCTACACCTTC. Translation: CASSTPGQGNYGYTF.

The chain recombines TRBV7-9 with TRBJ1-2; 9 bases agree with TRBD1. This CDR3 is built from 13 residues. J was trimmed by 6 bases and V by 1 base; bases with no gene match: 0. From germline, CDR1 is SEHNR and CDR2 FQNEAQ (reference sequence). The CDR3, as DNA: TGTGCCAGCAGCTTAGGACAGGGGGATGGCTACACCTTC. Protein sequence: CASSLGQGDGYTF.

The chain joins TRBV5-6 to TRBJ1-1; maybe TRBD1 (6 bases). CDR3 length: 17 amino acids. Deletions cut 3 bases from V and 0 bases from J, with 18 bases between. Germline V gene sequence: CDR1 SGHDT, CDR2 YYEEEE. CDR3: CASSSGTRGLLNTEAFF. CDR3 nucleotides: TGTGCCAGCAGCTCCGGGACACGGGGCCTTTTGAACACTGAAGCTTTCTTT.

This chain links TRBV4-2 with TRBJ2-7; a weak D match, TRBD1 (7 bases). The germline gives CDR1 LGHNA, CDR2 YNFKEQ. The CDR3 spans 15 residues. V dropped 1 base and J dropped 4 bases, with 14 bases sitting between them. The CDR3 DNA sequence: TGTGCCAGCAGCCAAGTCGGAGCAGGGGGGTACGAGCAGTACTTC. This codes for CASSQVGAGGYEQYF.

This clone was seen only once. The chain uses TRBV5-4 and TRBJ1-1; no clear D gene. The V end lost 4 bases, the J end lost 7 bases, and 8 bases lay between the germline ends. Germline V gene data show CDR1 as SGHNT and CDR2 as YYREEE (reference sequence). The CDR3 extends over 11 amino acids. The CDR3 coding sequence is TGTGCCAGCAGCCTCGGTCTTGAAGCTTTCTTT. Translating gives CASSLGLEAFF.